The entry that follows covers one TCR beta chain sequence. This specimen belongs to a study of regulatory T cells in long-lasting Graves disease. This CDR3 region has 12 residues. Per the germline V gene, CDR1 is DFQATT and CDR2 is SNEGSKA (reference sequence). The time point was: persistent/refractory GD, antithyroid drugs over 5 years with positive TRAb. From RNA extracted from PBMCs, the TCR library was made. Relying on iRepertoire HTBI primers and Arm-PCR of CDR3 regions, the team built TCR beta libraries. TCRdb re-called the multiplex PCR reads with MiXCR, one entry per CDR3 protein. In the table there are roughly 700,000 distinct CDR3 sequences, around 32% of which are singletons.

This chain joins TRBV20-1 and TRBJ2-3; 9 bases are a match to TRBD2. This clonotype was obtained from a female donor with Graves disease. The sample in question was peripheral blood mononuclear cells (PBMCs), obtained when the disease was refractory, from a patient treated with antithyroid drugs. CDR3 sequence reads: CSLAGAKDTQYF. For the CDR3, the DNA is TGCAGCTTAGCGGGAGCAAAAGATACGCAGTATTTT.